The rows below give T cell receptor beta chains drawn from one sample of a study of cytomegalovirus exposure and HLA in healthy donors. Repertoires were generated with immunoSEQ multiplex PCR, while TCRdb's copy carries only in-frame clones and drops some. The profile shows around 150,000 clones, around three fifths of them singletons. The sample taken for sequencing was PBMCs. The receptors here all came from a male donor in good health and CMV-seronegative. CDR3s include the opening cysteine and the closing phenylalanine or tryptophan. The D gene is left open where the match is weak. Only part of the rows carry a size: once, few, many, or a class if the clone is expanded.

V gene: TRBV15
clone size: -
J gene: TRBJ1-5
D gene: TRBD1
CDR3 protein: CATSRAGTNRGRAQHF
CDR3 DNA: TGTGCCACCAGCAGAGCCGGAACAAACAGGGGCCGTGCCCAGCATTTT

V gene: TRBV4-1
clone size: -
J gene: TRBJ2-1
D gene: TRBD2
CDR3 protein: CASSLTGGQNEQFF
CDR3 DNA: TGCGCCAGCAGTCTAACGGGGGGGCAGAATGAGCAGTTCTTC

V gene: TRBV6-4
clone size: few
J gene: TRBJ2-1
D gene: TRBD2
CDR3 protein: CASPVGRGRNSYNEQFF
CDR3 DNA: TGTGCCAGCCCAGTCGGGCGGGGGAGAAACTCCTACAATGAGCAGTTCTTC

V gene: TRBV7-9
clone size: few
J gene: TRBJ1-1
D gene: -
CDR3 protein: CASSLHVTGPNTEAFF
CDR3 DNA: TGTGCCAGCAGCTTACACGTTACAGGACCTAACACTGAAGCTTTCTTT

V gene: TRBV10-3
clone size: few
J gene: TRBJ1-5
D gene: -
CDR3 protein: CAISESWGGDSNQPQHF
CDR3 DNA: TGTGCCATCAGTGAGTCCTGGGGCGGCGATAGCAATCAGCCCCAGCATTTT

V gene: TRBV28
clone size: few
J gene: TRBJ2-7
D gene: TRBD2
CDR3 protein: CASRSGGEDEQYF
CDR3 DNA: TGTGCCAGCAGGTCCGGGGGGGAAGACGAGCAGTACTTC

V gene: TRBV4-2
clone size: -
J gene: TRBJ2-2
D gene: -
CDR3 protein: CASSQVRRGASTGELFF
CDR3 DNA: TGTGCCAGCAGCCAAGTTCGGCGGGGCGCGAGCACCGGGGAGCTGTTTTTT

V gene: TRBV6-1
clone size: -
J gene: TRBJ2-1
D gene: -
CDR3 protein: CASKRGDNNEQFF
CDR3 DNA: TGTGCCAGCAAAAGGGGCGACAACAATGAGCAGTTCTTC

V gene: TRBV6-5
clone size: -
J gene: TRBJ1-5
D gene: -
CDR3 protein: CASSSRGNQPQHF
CDR3 DNA: TGTGCCAGCAGTTCGCGGGGCAATCAGCCCCAGCATTTT

V gene: TRBV6-5
clone size: -
J gene: TRBJ1-2
D gene: -
CDR3 protein: CASSSEGRVNYGYTF
CDR3 DNA: TGTGCCAGCAGTTCCGAGGGGAGGGTCAACTATGGCTACACCTTC

V gene: TRBV18
clone size: few
J gene: TRBJ2-7
D gene: -
CDR3 protein: CASSPQNGRTYEQYF
CDR3 DNA: TGTGCCAGCTCACCACAAAACGGGAGAACCTACGAGCAGTACTTC

V gene: TRBV15
clone size: -
J gene: TRBJ2-7
D gene: TRBD2
CDR3 protein: CATRRAGGSYEQYF
CDR3 DNA: TGTGCCACCAGAAGAGCGGGGGGTTCCTACGAGCAGTACTTC

V gene: TRBV7-3
clone size: -
J gene: TRBJ2-1
D gene: TRBD2
CDR3 protein: CASSPTSGVGNEQFF
CDR3 DNA: TGTGCCAGCAGCCCGACTAGCGGGGTAGGTAATGAGCAGTTCTTC

V gene: TRBV11-2
clone size: -
J gene: TRBJ2-7
D gene: TRBD2
CDR3 protein: CASSLAGGIYEQYF
CDR3 DNA: TGTGCCAGCAGCTTAGCGGGGGGGATATACGAGCAGTACTTC

V gene: TRBV28
clone size: -
J gene: TRBJ2-7
D gene: TRBD1
CDR3 protein: CATEGQGRDWDEGQYF
CDR3 DNA: TGTGCCACGGAGGGACAGGGGAGGGACTGGGACGAAGGGCAGTACTTC

V gene: TRBV6-5
clone size: few
J gene: TRBJ1-2
D gene: TRBD1
CDR3 protein: CASRTGGSQGYTF
CDR3 DNA: TGTGCCAGCAGGACAGGGGGATCACAAGGCTACACCTTC

V gene: TRBV5-8
clone size: few
J gene: TRBJ1-4
D gene: -
CDR3 protein: CASSLWGREKLFF
CDR3 DNA: TGTGCCAGCAGCTTGTGGGGCCGAGAAAAACTGTTTTTT

V gene: TRBV4-1
clone size: -
J gene: TRBJ1-6
D gene: TRBD1
CDR3 protein: CASSQERDRVSYNSPLHF
CDR3 DNA: TGCGCCAGCAGCCAAGAGAGGGACAGGGTCTCCTATAATTCACCCCTCCACTTT

V gene: TRBV28
clone size: -
J gene: TRBJ1-5
D gene: -
CDR3 protein: CASSITGNSNQPQHF
CDR3 DNA: TGTGCCAGCAGCATTACAGGGAATAGCAATCAGCCCCAGCATTTT

V gene: TRBV9
clone size: few
J gene: TRBJ2-7
D gene: -
CDR3 protein: CASSAYGSSYEQYF
CDR3 DNA: TGTGCCAGCAGCGCTTACGGGAGCTCCTACGAGCAGTACTTC

V gene: TRBV11-2
clone size: -
J gene: TRBJ1-1
D gene: -
CDR3 protein: CASSLDQRAFF
CDR3 DNA: TGTGCCAGCAGCTTAGATCAGCGAGCTTTCTTT

V gene: TRBV27
clone size: -
J gene: TRBJ1-2
D gene: TRBD1
CDR3 protein: CASSLRAGGFYGYTF
CDR3 DNA: TGTGCCAGCAGTTTAAGGGCAGGGGGTTTTTATGGCTACACCTTC